These T cell receptor beta chains were read from a single sample in a study of OX40 agonist ivuxolimab in advanced cancers. Profiling relied on immunoSEQ multiplex PCR, and the TCRdb table lists in-frame clones only, not all of them. Among under 50,000 clones listed, approximately 91% were seen once. This specimen consisted of CD4+ or CD8+ T cells sorted from blood, obtained in a trial of the OX40 agonist ivuxolimab. The origin of the receptors is an adult with an advanced solid tumor such as melanoma, head and neck, liver or kidney cancer. The CDR3 runs from the conserved cysteine through the conserved F or W. The D gene is left open where the match is weak. Not all rows give a size; the values are once, few, many and, for expanded clones, a class.

CASSSTGGENIQYF	TGTGCCAGTAGTTCAACAGGGGGCGAAAACATTCAGTACTTC	TRBJ2-4	-	TRBV19	TRBD1
CASSLVGYNTEAFF	TGCGCCAGCAGCTTGGTCGGATACAACACTGAAGCTTTCTTT	TRBJ1-1	-	TRBV5-1	-
CASSIRETQYF	TGTGCCAGTAGTATCAGAGAGACCCAGTACTTC	TRBJ2-5	-	TRBV19	-
CASSTGTSGSSEQFF	TGTGCCAGCAGCACCGGGACTAGCGGGAGTAGTGAGCAGTTCTTC	TRBJ2-1	-	TRBV7-6	TRBD2
CASSQDRSSGNTIYF	TGCGCCAGCAGCCAAGACAGGAGCTCTGGAAACACCATATATTTT	TRBJ1-3	-	TRBV4-3	-
CASSLGGRGTNTEAFF	TGTGCCAGCAGCTTAGGGGGCCGCGGTACGAACACTGAAGCTTTCTTT	TRBJ1-1	-	TRBV11-3	-
CASSWHSVPGTDTQYF	TGTGCCAGCAGTTGGCACAGCGTCCCTGGGACAGATACGCAGTATTTT	TRBJ2-3	-	TRBV28	-
CLGRGAADTQYF	TGCCTTGGGCGGGGGGCAGCAGATACGCAGTATTTT	TRBJ2-3	-	TRBV29-1	TRBD2
CAISDFGSAGGYEQYF	TGTGCCATCAGTGATTTCGGTTCGGCAGGGGGCTACGAGCAGTACTTC	TRBJ2-7	-	TRBV10-3	TRBD1
CASTLGQLYGYTF	TGTGCCAGCACACTCGGACAGCTCTATGGCTACACCTTC	TRBJ1-2	-	TRBV2	-
CASSTPRGASYEQYF	TGTGCCAGCAGCACGCCTCGAGGGGCTTCCTACGAGCAGTACTTC	TRBJ2-7	-	TRBV7-9	-
CAWRRSYGYTF	TGTGCCTGGAGACGGAGTTATGGCTACACCTTC	TRBJ1-2	-	TRBV30	-
CASSQVGRGSSYEQYF	TGCGCCAGCAGCCAAGTTGGGAGGGGTAGCTCCTACGAGCAGTACTTC	TRBJ2-7	-	TRBV4-1	TRBD2
CASSLLFTGGQRYF	TGTGCCAGCAGCTTATTGTTCACCGGAGGACAACGGTATTTT	TRBJ2-3	once	TRBV7-3	-
CASGKGYTEAFF	TGTGCCAGCGGGAAGGGTTACACTGAAGCTTTCTTT	TRBJ1-1	once	TRBV6-6	-
CASSRQTASYEQYF	TGTGCCAGCAGTAGACAGACTGCCTCCTACGAGCAGTACTTC	TRBJ2-7	-	TRBV27	-
CASSPPGLAGTGGQETQYF	TGTGCCAGCAGTCCGCCCGGACTAGCGGGGACCGGCGGCCAAGAGACCCAGTACTTC	TRBJ2-5	-	TRBV28	TRBD2
CASSKAKGTNTEAFF	TGTGCCAGCAGCAAAGCGAAGGGAACGAACACTGAAGCTTTCTTT	TRBJ1-1	-	TRBV21-1	-
CARGPGNQPQHF	TGTGCCCGCGGGCCGGGCAATCAGCCCCAGCATTTT	TRBJ1-5	-	TRBV30	-
CASSESPTGLTEAFF	TGCGCCAGCAGTGAGTCTCCGACAGGGTTGACTGAAGCTTTCTTT	TRBJ1-1	once	TRBV10-1	TRBD1
CASSQDLVGGINYGYTF	TGCGCCAGCAGCCAAGATCTCGTTGGCGGCATTAACTATGGCTACACCTTC	TRBJ1-2	-	TRBV4-3	-
CASSSRDSNYSNQPQHF	TGTGCCAGCAGCTCCCGGGACAGCAATTATAGCAATCAGCCCCAGCATTTT	TRBJ1-5	-	TRBV21-1	-
CASSLGQDYNSPLHF	TGTGCCAGCAGTTTAGGACAGGATTATAATTCACCCCTCCACTTT	TRBJ1-6	-	TRBV21-1	-
CASSYLQGQTYGYTF	TGTGCCAGCAGTTACCTACAGGGACAGACCTATGGCTACACCTTC	TRBJ1-2	-	TRBV6-5	TRBD1
CASSQGPTRLSDAYEQYF	TGCGCCAGCAGCCAGGGGCCCACTCGGTTATCCGATGCATACGAGCAGTACTTC	TRBJ2-7	-	TRBV4-1	-
CASSVGSSSYNEQFF	TGTGCCAGCAGCGTAGGCTCGAGCTCCTACAATGAGCAGTTCTTC	TRBJ2-1	-	TRBV9	-
CASSRDSTYEQYF	TGTGCCAGCAGCCGGGACAGTACCTACGAGCAGTACTTC	TRBJ2-7	-	TRBV4-2	TRBD1
CASGLARNTEAFF	TGTGCCAGCGGTCTCGCCAGGAACACTGAAGCTTTCTTT	TRBJ1-1	medium-sized	TRBV27	-
CASSLEETQYF	TGTGCCAGCAGCTTGGAAGAGACCCAGTACTTC	TRBJ2-5	-	TRBV5-4	-
CASSLRNTGELFF	TGTGCCAGCAGCTTGAGGAACACCGGGGAGCTGTTTTTT	TRBJ2-2	-	TRBV5-8	-
CASSLSVRTVSSYNSPLHF	TGTGCCAGCAGTTTATCCGTCAGGACGGTGAGCTCCTATAATTCACCCCTCCACTTT	TRBJ1-6	-	TRBV27	-
CSVEGRFYEQYF	TGCAGCGTCGAGGGTCGTTTCTACGAGCAGTACTTC	TRBJ2-7	-	TRBV29-1	-
CASSIGDNEQFF	TGTGCCAGCAGCATAGGGGACAATGAGCAGTTCTTC	TRBJ2-1	-	TRBV7-9	-
CASSELGPSGAYEQYF	TGTGCCAGCAGTGAATTGGGGCCTAGCGGGGCCTACGAGCAGTACTTC	TRBJ2-7	-	TRBV6-1	TRBD2
CASSPSEEKGYTF	TGTGCCAGCTCACCAAGTGAGGAGAAGGGCTACACCTTC	TRBJ1-2	-	TRBV18	-
CASSIGGGAGEQYF	TGTGCCAGTAGTATTGGGGGAGGGGCCGGCGAGCAGTACTTC	TRBJ2-7	-	TRBV19	TRBD2
CASSEYVGGTDTQYF	TGTGCCAGCAGTGAGTACGTGGGTGGCACAGATACGCAGTATTTT	TRBJ2-3	-	TRBV6-4	-
CASSWGQSNEKLFF	TGTGCCAGCAGCTGGGGACAGTCTAATGAAAAACTGTTTTTT	TRBJ1-4	-	TRBV11-3	TRBD1
CASSLQLAGYRDEQYF	TGCGCCAGCAGCTTGCAACTAGCGGGGTACAGAGACGAGCAGTACTTC	TRBJ2-7	-	TRBV5-1	TRBD2
CASSFEGVPGELFF	TGCGCCAGCAGCTTTGAGGGAGTTCCCGGGGAGCTGTTTTTT	TRBJ2-2	-	TRBV5-1	-
CASSLGESFYEQYF	TGTGCCAGCAGCTTAGGGGAGAGTTTCTACGAGCAGTACTTC	TRBJ2-7	-	TRBV7-8	-
CASGYPRGAPYEQYF	TGTGCCAGCGGGTACCCCCGTGGGGCTCCCTACGAGCAGTACTTC	TRBJ2-7	-	TRBV6-5	-
CASSAYSSGPPQETQYF	TGTGCCAGCAGCGCCTACTCTAGCGGGCCACCCCAAGAGACCCAGTACTTC	TRBJ2-5	-	TRBV11-2	TRBD2
CASSFASSVGGAKNIQYF	TGTGCCAGCAGTTTCGCGTCTTCGGTCGGGGGGGCAAAAAACATTCAGTACTTC	TRBJ2-4	-	TRBV28	TRBD2
CASSPRDGAEQFF	TGTGCCAGCAGCCCTAGGGACGGCGCTGAGCAGTTCTTC	TRBJ2-1	-	TRBV11-2	-
CASSISYNGKVASNQPQHF	TGTGCCAGTAGTATTTCGTATAATGGTAAGGTAGCTAGCAATCAGCCCCAGCATTTT	TRBJ1-5	-	TRBV19	-
CASSSGPPGNEQYF	TGTGCCAGTAGTTCCGGACCTCCGGGAAACGAGCAGTACTTC	TRBJ2-7	-	TRBV19	-
CASIVGQAVGETQYF	TGTGCCAGCATCGTCGGACAGGCCGTGGGGGAGACCCAGTACTTC	TRBJ2-5	-	TRBV6-1	TRBD1
CSGTSTDTQYF	TGCAGTGGTACTAGCACAGATACGCAGTATTTT	TRBJ2-3	-	TRBV29-1	-
CAWSVGTGRANVLTF	TGTGCCTGGAGTGTCGGGACAGGGAGGGCCAACGTCCTGACTTTC	TRBJ2-6	-	TRBV30	TRBD1
CASSLTGQVYGYTF	TGTGCCAGCAGCTTAACGGGACAGGTCTATGGCTACACCTTC	TRBJ1-2	-	TRBV5-6	TRBD1
CASSQSGAIDTQYF	TGTGCCAGCAGCCAGTCCGGGGCAATAGATACGCAGTATTTT	TRBJ2-3	-	TRBV7-3	-
CASSARTSGGTDTQYF	TGTGCCAGCAGCGCTCGGACTAGCGGGGGCACAGATACGCAGTATTTT	TRBJ2-3	-	TRBV21-1	-
CASSYSGTGTTTEAFF	TGTGCCAGCAGTTATTCGGGGACAGGGACAACCACTGAAGCTTTCTTT	TRBJ1-1	-	TRBV6-5	TRBD1
CASSFGVYEQYF	TGTGCCAGCAGCTTCGGGGTCTACGAGCAGTACTTC	TRBJ2-7	-	TRBV7-9	-
CASSLKGRRYGYTF	TGTGCCAGCAGCCTGAAGGGGAGGCGCTATGGCTACACCTTC	TRBJ1-2	-	TRBV5-4	-
CSVEKGYGTGSNEQFF	TGCAGCGTTGAAAAGGGGTACGGGACAGGCTCCAATGAGCAGTTCTTC	TRBJ2-1	-	TRBV29-1	TRBD1